These 28 T cell receptor beta chains were all obtained from the same sample, sequenced in a study of T cells of healthy individuals. A single record per CDR3 protein comes from TCRdb applying MiXCR to the 5' RACE reads. The sample gives over 95,000 distinct CDR3 sequences, 15% to 20% of which show up once; 6.2% is in the top ten. The receptors originated from a human donor in good health.

This clonotype has more than one count but fewer than ten. This chain links TRBV12-3 or TRBV12-4 with TRBJ2-1; D unresolved. The V end was cut by 3 bases, the J end by 6 bases, with 6 bases between. The CDR3 is made up of 12 amino acids. The CDR3 protein is CASSFWGNEQFF. The CDR3 DNA reads TGTGCCAGCAGTTTTTGGGGCAATGAGCAGTTCTTC.

The chain joins TRBV28 to TRBJ1-2; 11 bases agree with TRBD1. This CDR3 is built from 16 residues. In germline, CDR1 is MDHEN, CDR2 SYDVKM. V lost 5 bases, J lost 8 bases, and 13 bases stayed unmatched. CDR3 amino acids: CASSTPSGTGGEGYTF. The CDR3 DNA reads TGTGCCAGCAGTACCCCCTCCGGGACAGGGGGAGAGGGCTACACCTTC.

V and J are TRBV5-1 and TRBJ1-6; D is uncertain. CDR1 is SGHRS, CDR2 YFSETQ, per germline. Between the trimmed V and J ends, which lost 3 bases and 7 bases, there was a span of 14 bases. The CDR3 runs to 15 residues. The CDR3 bases are TGCGCCAGCAGCTCCAGACCGGACGGGAATTCACCCCTCCACTTT. It encodes CASSSRPDGNSPLHF.

This clonotype was seen repeatedly, ten times or more. This rearrangement joins TRBV20-1 to TRBJ1-1, with D unclear. V lost 3 bases and J 3 bases, leaving 14 bases between the germline ends. Germline V gives CDR1 DFQATT, CDR2 SNEGSKA (reference sequence). CDR3 length: 14 amino acids. The CDR3 loop is CSASWGEGHTEAFF. CDR3 DNA: TGCAGTGCTAGTTGGGGAGAAGGTCACACTGAAGCTTTCTTT.

This clonotype came up a few times. This sequence joins TRBV5-1 and TRBJ2-5; 10 bases fit TRBD2. From germline, CDR1 is SGHRS and CDR2 YFSETQ. The V segment lost 4 bases and the J segment 5 bases; nucleotides outside the gene matches: 2. This CDR3 region has 13 residues. The CDR3 DNA reads as TGCGCCAGCAGCCGGGGACTAGCGGAGACCCAGTACTTC. It specifies CASSRGLAETQYF.

This clonotype occurred once. The chain carries TRBV7-9 and TRBJ1-1; no clear D. There are 14 residues in the CDR3. From germline, CDR1 is SEHNR and CDR2 FQNEAQ (reference sequence). V lost 3 bases to trimming and J lost 1 base, with 9 bases between them. DNA of the CDR3: TGTGCCAGCAGCTTCCGGACTGGGAACACTGAAGCTTTCTTT. It encodes CASSFRTGNTEAFF.

V usage is TRBV20-1 and J usage is TRBJ2-1; 16 positions match TRBD2. The junction had 8 bases not matched to a gene; V was cut back by 6 bases and J by 6 bases. Germline CDR1 is DFQATT and CDR2 is SNEGSKA (reference sequence). This CDR3 is built from 16 residues. CDR3 amino acids: CSAPGLAGGPSNEQFF. As DNA, the CDR3 is TGCAGTGCCCCGGGACTAGCGGGGGGGCCTTCCAATGAGCAGTTCTTC.

This clonotype was observed at least ten times. The rearrangement joins TRBV2 to TRBJ2-1; D ambiguous. CDR1 is SNHLY and CDR2 is FYNNEI in the germline V gene. This CDR3 has 12 residues. V gave up 6 bases and J gave up 8 bases, with 11 bases separating them. CDR3 nucleotides: TGTGCCAGCAGGACGGATGAGGATGAGCAGTTCTTC. Its translation: CASRTDEDEQFF. Full variable domain (outside the CDR3, taken from reference TRBV2 and TRBJ2-1): EPEVTQTPSHQVTQMGQEVILRCVPISNHLYFYWYRQILGQKVEFLVSFYNNEISEKSEIFDDQFSVERPDGSNFTLKIRSTKLEDSAMYFCASRTDEDEQFFGPGTRLTVL.

This clonotype was counted at least ten times. CDR3: CASSEDSHNEQFF. The CDR3 DNA follows: TGTGCCAGCAGTGAAGACAGTCACAATGAGCAGTTCTTC. This chain links TRBV6-1 with TRBJ2-1; D call uncertain. Germline CDR1 and CDR2: MNHNS and SASEGT. Trimming cost V 1 base and J 5 bases, with 6 bases left between them. This CDR3 has 13 residues.

This clonotype was seen at least ten times. V gene TRBV18 combines with J gene TRBJ1-6; D not certain. The germline gives CDR1 KGHSH, CDR2 LQKENI. The germline V and J ends were trimmed by 3 bases and 0 bases, with 3 bases remaining between them. This CDR3 has 14 amino acids. The CDR3 DNA is TGTGCCAGCTCACCTAGCTCCTATAATTCACCCCTCCACTTT. It specifies CASSPSSYNSPLHF.

V and J are TRBV29-1 and TRBJ2-5; no clear D gene. Germline V gene lookup returns CDR1 SQVTM and CDR2 ANQGSEA. This CDR3 comprises 13 residues. V lost 7 bases and J 2 bases, leaving 14 bases between the germline ends. CDR3 nucleotides: TGCAGCGCCCCGATCCCCCCGCAAGAGACCCAGTACTTC. It is translated as CSAPIPPQETQYF.

The gene calls are TRBV7-2 and TRBJ2-2; D gene uncertain. The germline V gene has CDR1 SGHTA and CDR2 FQGNSA. The CDR3 consists of 12 residues. V was shortened by 8 bases and J by 4 bases, with 8 bases between the two germline ends. The CDR3 loop reads CASGPSTGELFF. For the CDR3, the DNA is TGTGCCAGCGGACCGTCCACCGGGGAGCTGTTTTTT.

This clonotype was observed many times. The chain couples TRBV28 to TRBJ2-3; D is undetermined. This CDR3 is 12 amino acids long. Germline CDR1 MDHEN, CDR2 SYDVKM. V dropped 8 bases and J dropped 6 bases, with 12 bases sitting between them. The CDR3 nucleotides read TGTGCCAGCTCCACCGCGACGGATACGCAGTATTTT. Translated: CASSTATDTQYF. The full variable domain, its missing parts supplied by reference TRBV28 and TRBJ2-3, is DVKVTQSSRYLVKRTGEKVFLECVQDMDHENMFWYRQDPGLGLRLIYFSYDVKMKEKGDIPEGYSVSREKKERFSLILESASTNQTSMYLCASSTATDTQYFGPGTRLTVL.

This clonotype was seen a handful of times. The rearrangement links TRBV29-1 to TRBJ2-7; no firm D call. Germline V CDR1 and CDR2: SQVTM, ANQGSEA. The CDR3 extends over 15 amino acids. Trimming pared 0 bases from V and 0 bases from J, leaving 12 bases between. CDR3 protein: CSVEESTDSSYEQYF. CDR3 in DNA: TGCAGCGTTGAAGAGTCGACTGATAGCTCCTACGAGCAGTACTTC.

The chain joins TRBV4-2 to TRBJ2-1; 8 bases agree with TRBD1. Germline CDR1 reads LGHNA; CDR2 reads YNFKEQ. The CDR3 is 15 residues long. Germline trimming cut 4 bases from V and 2 bases from J; bases unmatched to any gene: 4. Here the CDR3 DNA reads TGTGCCAGCAGCCCCGACAGGGGACCCTACAATGAGCAGTTCTTC. It specifies CASSPDRGPYNEQFF.

This clonotype has a count of ten or more. V and J are TRBV7-2 and TRBJ1-5, with 7 bases lining up with TRBD1. This CDR3 contains 18 residues. Germline trimming cut 0 bases from V and 2 bases from J; bases unmatched to any gene: 10. Germline CDR1 and CDR2: SGHTA and FQGNSA. CDR3 loop: CASSLALGRGRGNQPQHF. The CDR3 bases are TGTGCCAGCAGCTTAGCGCTAGGCAGGGGGAGGGGCAATCAGCCCCAGCATTTT.

A few counts support this clonotype. The CDR3 reads CATSDPGTGDYEQYF. The CDR3 DNA reads TGTGCCACCAGTGACCCCGGGACAGGAGACTACGAGCAGTACTTC. This sequence joins TRBV24-1 and TRBJ2-7; 8 bases are a match to TRBD1. The CDR3 length is 15 residues. The V segment lost 4 bases and the J segment 3 bases; nucleotides outside the gene matches: 7. CDR1 and CDR2 from the germline V gene are KGHDR and SFDVKD.

Of note for this clonotype: This may come from a read error, since a much larger clone is one base off. The chain joins TRBV19 to TRBJ2-5; 8 nucleotides match TRBD2. The CDR3 extends over 13 amino acids. Germline CDR1 LNHDA, CDR2 SQIVND (reference sequence). This chain's CDR3 is CVSGASGQETQYF. In DNA, the CDR3 is TGTGTCAGTGGGGCTAGCGGGCAAGAGACCCAGTACTTC.

This clonotype was seen many times. The chain couples TRBV20-1 to TRBJ1-1, with a tentative D call TRBD1 (5 bases). CDR3 length: 14 residues. The germline V gene encodes CDR1 DFQATT and CDR2 SNEGSKA (reference sequence). The CDR3 protein is CRIKRSGMNTEAFF. DNA of the CDR3: TGCAGGATTAAAAGATCAGGGATGAACACTGAAGCTTTCTTT.

This clonotype was counted ten times or more. V and J are TRBV20-1 and TRBJ2-7; 9 nucleotides agree with TRBD1. The J segment lost 7 bases and the V segment lost 5 bases, leaving 12 bases of the junction unmatched. The germline CDR1 and CDR2 sequences are DFQATT and SNEGSKA (reference sequence). The CDR3 sequence is 14 residues long. CDR3 in DNA: TGCAGTGCTCCCCGACAGGGGGAAGGTCGGGAGCAGTACTTC. Its protein product is CSAPRQGEGREQYF.

Only a few counts were recorded for this clonotype. The rearrangement joins TRBV6-2 or TRBV6-3 to TRBJ1-6; D ambiguous. The V gene's germline CDR1 is MNHEY and CDR2 SVGEGT. CDR3 length: 13 residues. V lost 8 bases and J lost 8, with 13 bases in between. The CDR3, as DNA: TGTGCCAGCGGCCGGCGACGTGATTCACCCCTCCACTTT. It translates to CASGRRRDSPLHF.

The chain joins TRBV4-3 to TRBJ2-2, with D perhaps TRBD1 (6 bases). V shed 4 bases and J shed 4 bases, with 13 bases lying between them. CDR1 and CDR2 (germline): LGHNA, YSLEER. This CDR3 has 15 residues. The CDR3 loop is CASSLLQGSTGELFF. The CDR3 coding sequence is TGCGCCAGCAGCCTCCTACAGGGATCCACCGGGGAGCTGTTTTTT.

The V and J genes are TRBV7-8 and TRBJ2-7; D gene unclear. This CDR3 region has 11 residues. CDR1 and CDR2 from the germline V gene are SGHVS and FQNEAQ. V was trimmed by 0 bases and J by 7 bases, leaving 4 bases between them. The CDR3 here is CASSLALEQYF. For the CDR3, the DNA is TGTGCCAGCAGCTTAGCGCTTGAGCAGTACTTC.

This clonotype occurred a few times. The V call is TRBV12-3 or TRBV12-4, the J call TRBJ2-2, with a weak D call TRBD2 (6 bases). V was trimmed by 5 bases and J by 6 bases, leaving 13 bases between them. The CDR3 has 14 amino acids. This chain's CDR3 is CASSKTRSPGELFF. Written as DNA, the CDR3 is TGTGCCAGCAGTAAGACTAGGTCCCCCGGGGAGCTGTTTTTT.

This clonotype was seen ten or more times. V gene TRBV3-1 combines with J gene TRBJ1-3; D not resolved. Germline CDR1 reads LGHDT; CDR2 reads YNNKEL (reference sequence). Trimming stripped 5 bases from V and 4 bases from J, with 9 bases between. The CDR3 consists of 13 residues. This chain's CDR3 is CASSSPGGNTIYF. The CDR3 bases are TGTGCCAGCAGCTCGCCAGGCGGAAACACCATATATTTT.

Details on this clonotype: A much more abundant neighbour one base away suggests this may be a read error. As the CDR3 is not closed by the conserved phenylalanine or tryptophan, this likely results from a read error. The chain is built from TRBV5-5 and TRBJ2-7; D ambiguous. This CDR3 region has 12 residues. Germline CDR1 and CDR2: SGHKS and YYEKEE (reference sequence). Trimming pared 1 base from V and 7 bases from J, leaving 9 bases between. This CDR3 reads CASSLWGEEQYI. The CDR3 DNA reads as TGTGCCAGCAGCTTGTGGGGTGAGGAGCAGTACATC.

This clonotype was picked up many times. This sequence joins TRBV5-1 and TRBJ1-1; no firm D call. Germline V gene data show CDR1 as SGHRS and CDR2 as YFSETQ. The CDR3 has 13 residues. The V end lost 1 base, the J end lost 1 base, and 5 bases lay between the germline ends. The CDR3 spells CASSLWGNTEAFF. CDR3 coding DNA: TGCGCCAGCAGCTTGTGGGGGAACACTGAAGCTTTCTTT.

This chain links TRBV7-9 with TRBJ2-5, with 7 bases lining up with TRBD1. The CDR3 runs 13 residues. The germline V gene encodes CDR1 SEHNR and CDR2 FQNEAQ (reference sequence). Trimming removed 5 bases from V and 4 bases from J; junction bases left unmatched: 4. The CDR3 here is CASSTTGLETQYF. DNA for the CDR3: TGTGCCAGCAGCACGACAGGGCTAGAGACCCAGTACTTC.